The 9 T cell receptor beta chains in this list originate from one sample, sequenced in a study of blood T cell repertoires in COVID-19. TCRdb keeps only in-frame clones here, not all; method: immunoSEQ multiplex PCR. The table records 200,000 to 250,000 clones, 65% to 90% of them present only once. Sequenced sample: peripheral blood. These TCRs come from a woman in her 70s with COVID-19, enrolled during active disease.

The chain joins TRBV6-5 to TRBJ1-1; 8 nucleotides match TRBD1. V gave up 8 bases and J gave up 11 bases; unmatched junction bases: 7. The CDR3 runs 11 residues. Germline CDR1 and CDR2: MNHEY and SVGAGI. CDR3: CASGNRGIAFF. DNA for the CDR3: TGTGCCAGCGGCAACAGGGGGATCGCTTTCTTT.

V usage is TRBV9 and J usage is TRBJ2-7; D is undetermined. Germline lookup yields CDR1 SGDLS and CDR2 YYNGEE. The CDR3 spans 13 residues. V was shortened by 5 bases and J by 3 bases, with 12 bases between the two germline ends. The chain's CDR3 is CASSSGSLYEQYF. The CDR3 bases are TGTGCCAGCAGTTCCGGGTCACTCTACGAGCAGTACTTC.

Note on this clone: Other DNA sequences within the sample encode an identical CDR3. The gene calls are TRBV2 and TRBJ2-7, with a weak D call TRBD1 (5 bases). This CDR3 region has 12 residues. Looked up from germline, CDR1 is SNHLY and CDR2 is FYNNEI. The V gene lost 4 bases and the J gene lost 3 bases, with 7 bases spanning the gap. Here the CDR3 reads CASSVTGYEQYF. The CDR3 bases are TGTGCCAGCAGTGTTACAGGCTACGAGCAGTACTTC.

V gene TRBV3-1 (or the pseudogene TRBV3-2) combines with J gene TRBJ2-5; tentative D call: TRBD1 (6 bases). The germline CDR1 and CDR2 sequences are LGHDT and YNNKEL (reference sequence). V shed 1 base and J shed 1 base, with 13 bases lying between them. The CDR3 covers 16 residues. CDR3 sequence: CASSQGSRTAQETQYF. The DNA for the CDR3 is TGTGCCAGCAGCCAAGGGTCCCGGACAGCCCAAGAGACCCAGTACTTC.

The chain recombines TRBV19 with TRBJ2-6; possible D gene TRBD1, 5 bases. The CDR3 covers 17 residues. The ends were cut back, 5 bases at V and 0 bases at J, with 14 bases in the middle. Germline CDR1 and CDR2: LNHDA and SQIVND (reference sequence). CDR3 nucleotides: TGTGCCAGTAGTGGCACCGGACAAATCTCTGGGGCCAACGTCCTGACTTTC. Translation gives CASSGTGQISGANVLTF.

The V and J genes are TRBV9 and TRBJ1-5, with D perhaps TRBD1 (6 bases). CDR3 length: 14 residues. V was cut by 5 bases and J by 4 bases, with 13 bases left in between. Germline CDR1 is SGDLS and CDR2 is YYNGEE. In DNA form, the CDR3 reads TGTGCCAGCAGTGAGGGGGTCTGGAATCAGCCCCAGCATTTT. Translation: CASSEGVWNQPQHF.

V gene TRBV27 combines with J gene TRBJ2-7; possibly TRBD2 for D (6 bases). The length of the CDR3 is 15 residues. The germline V gene has CDR1 MNHEY and CDR2 SMNVEV (reference sequence). Trimming shortened V by 2 bases and J by 4 bases, and 15 bases separated the two germline ends. DNA of the CDR3: TGTGCCAGCAGTTTAGACGGAGGGCACCCTTACGAGCAGTACTTC. This sequence encodes CASSLDGGHPYEQYF.

The chain has TRBV6-5 and TRBJ1-4; D may be TRBD1 (5 bases). Trimming took 5 bases from V and 2 from J, leaving 12 bases between them. Per germline, CDR1 MNHEY and CDR2 SVGAGI. There are 15 residues in the CDR3. DNA of the CDR3: TGTGCCAGCAGTAACCAGGGACTTACTAATGAAAAACTGTTTTTT. Residues: CASSNQGLTNEKLFF.

The V call is TRBV2, the J call TRBJ2-7, with 7 bases matching TRBD2. The germline gives CDR1 SNHLY, CDR2 FYNNEI. J lost 9 bases, V lost 8 bases, and 7 bases had no gene match. CDR3 length: 11 residues. Here the CDR3 reads CASHSSGGQYF. The CDR3 DNA is TGTGCCAGCCACTCTAGCGGCGGGCAGTACTTC.